This TCR beta chain was sequenced during a study of beta chain features in type 1 diabetes. Reverse transcribing all isolated RNA meant expressed TCRB transcripts were sequenced. Method: immunoSEQ multiplex PCR; TCRdb's copy keeps in-frame clones and lacks some. The sample includes about 620,000 clones, 15% to 19% of them seen just once. Whole-study findings and limits: A potential PCR bias toward shorter templates would be equal in patient and control samples. Highly expressing activated T cells could be over-counted with a cDNA template.

About this clone itself: What it recognizes is unknown.

The germline V gene encodes CDR1 SGHTA and CDR2 FQGTGA. The V and J ends lost 1 base and 0 bases respectively, with 13 bases between them. CDR3 length equals 18 residues. The specimen sequenced was naive CD4+ T cells from blood. This rearrangement joins TRBV7-3 to TRBJ1-6, with D perhaps TRBD1 (5 bases). This TCR was recovered from a man in his late teens or twenties in good health. The CDR3 here is CASSLRGTQNSYNSPLHF. CDR3 nucleotides: TGTGCCAGCAGCTTAAGAGGGACGCAAAACTCCTATAATTCACCCCTCCACTTT.